This T cell receptor beta chain derives from a study of post-analysis software for immune sequencing data. The authors incorporated unique molecular identifiers into the TCR beta cDNA libraries. There were about 0.85 to 10 million T cells, and some 500,000 cDNA molecules came from them. One entry per CDR3 protein results from TCRdb running MiXCR on the PCR reads. The repertoire consists of approximately 630,000 distinct CDR3 sequences, with approximately 60% occurring once and the leading ten covering around 11%. Study observations and caveats: Same-batch preparations were strongly co-clustered by F measure. Controls had lower frequencies than patients of 4 or 5 TRBV segments, which included TRBV5-6, TRBV5-1 and TRBV20-1. Among multiple sclerosis patients, normalized Chao1 diversity was significantly below that of controls.

On this clonotype itself: What it binds is unknown.

Looked up from germline, CDR1 is SNHLY and CDR2 is FYNNEI. Trimming took off 7 bases at V and 6 bases at J, with 19 bases between the two ends. The CDR3 extends over 15 amino acids. The V gene is TRBV2, the J gene TRBJ2-1; D might be TRBD1 or TRBD2, each matching 5 bases. The source material was blood. The sequence was obtained from a girl aged 2-15 years with multiple sclerosis. DNA of the CDR3: TGTGCCAGCACCGGGATGGGGGTGTCCCTCAATGAGCAGTTCTTC. Translating gives CASTGMGVSLNEQFF.